This is a list of T cell receptor beta chains from one sample in a study of human T cells and chemical hapten exposure. TCRdb recomputed calls from the RACE reads with MiXCR, one row per CDR3 protein. Altogether about 270,000 distinct CDR3 sequences are present, approximately 8% being singletons, with the ten largest covering 1.2%. This material consisted of whole blood, taken in connection with sensitization to the hapten diphenylcyclopropenone (DPC). These receptors were taken from a young man with alopecia areata. Some clones in this sample may be carry-over from other donors' samples. Both conserved end residues are part of each CDR3. D genes are given only for firm matches. Size is stated for part of the rows, as once, few or many counts, or as a class when the clone is expanded.

v_gene,j_gene,d_gene,abundance,CDR3nt,CDR3aa
TRBV5-6,TRBJ1-2,NA,NA,TGTGCCAGCAGCTTGACGGGGGCTTTGGATGGCTACACCTTC,CASSLTGALDGYTF
TRBV6-5,TRBJ2-5,NA,few,TGTGCCAGCAGCCCCATGGGTAGCGCAGAGACCCAGTACTTC,CASSPMGSAETQYF
TRBV2,TRBJ2-6,NA,NA,TGTGCCTATAGATTGAGACTAAGCTCTGGGGCCAACGTCCTGACTTTC,CAYRLRLSSGANVLTF
TRBV7-9,TRBJ1-5,NA,few,TGTGCCAGCAGCTTATCAGGGAAGGGCAATCAGCCCCAGCATTTT,CASSLSGKGNQPQHF
TRBV5-1,TRBJ1-5,TRBD1,NA,TGCGCCAGCAGCTTGGGGGACAGCGGGACAAATCAGCCCCAGCATTTT,CASSLGDSGTNQPQHF
TRBV6-5,TRBJ2-7,TRBD1,few,TGTGCCAGCAGCACACAGGGGCCCTACGAGCAGTACTTC,CASSTQGPYEQYF
TRBV7-3,TRBJ2-7,TRBD1,many,TGTGCCAGCAGCTTAACGGACAGGGGTCACGAGCAGTACTTC,CASSLTDRGHEQYF
TRBV10-3,TRBJ1-6,NA,many,TGTGCCATCAGTGAGTTCGTCGGCAATTCACCCCTCCACTTT,CAISEFVGNSPLHF
TRBV27,TRBJ1-3,NA,many,TGTGCCAGCAGTTTGTCCGGTAGAACGTCTGGAAACACCATATATTTT,CASSLSGRTSGNTIYF
TRBV7-2,TRBJ2-3,NA,few,TGTGCCAGCAGCTCTACCCCAAACACAGATACGCAGTATTTT,CASSSTPNTDTQYF
TRBV6-5,TRBJ2-3,NA,few,TGTGCCAGCAGTTACTCGCCCAAGCGGGTAGGCACAGATACGCAGTATTTT,CASSYSPKRVGTDTQYF
TRBV7-2,TRBJ2-3,TRBD1,NA,TGTGCCAGCAGCGAGGGGACAGTCCAGTCCACAGATACGCAGTATTTT,CASSEGTVQSTDTQYF
TRBV12-3/TRBV12-4,TRBJ2-5,NA,few,TGTGCCAGCAGCCCCGCGGTATGGCAGACCCAGTACTTC,CASSPAVWQTQYF
TRBV7-7,TRBJ2-2,NA,NA,TGTGCCACTCCCGGACAGCAGAACACCGGGGAGCTGTTTTTT,CATPGQQNTGELFF
TRBV5-1,TRBJ1-4,NA,many,TGCGCCAGCAGCCTTAGGGCCGCAACTAATGAAAAACTGTTTTTT,CASSLRAATNEKLFF
TRBV6-2/TRBV6-3,TRBJ1-2,NA,NA,TGTGCCAGCAGCTACGGAGAAAAAGGAGGCTACACCTTC,CASSYGEKGGYTF
TRBV5-1,TRBJ2-1,TRBD2,NA,TGCGCCAGCAGCTGGGGACTACATGAGCAGTTCTTC,CASSWGLHEQFF
TRBV5-6,TRBJ2-3,TRBD1,NA,TGTGCCAGCAGCTTGGGACAGGGTGAGACAGATACGCAGTATTTT,CASSLGQGETDTQYF
TRBV20-1,TRBJ2-3,TRBD2,NA,TGCAGTGCTAGCCTAGCGGGGAACACTCCAGGCACAGATACGCAGTATTTT,CSASLAGNTPGTDTQYF
TRBV28,TRBJ1-2,TRBD1,many,TGTGCCAGCAGCCCAGGGGGCTTCTATGGCTACACCTTC,CASSPGGFYGYTF
TRBV14,TRBJ2-3,NA,few,TGTGCCAGCAGCCATATAGGGACTCTCACAGATACGCAGTATTTT,CASSHIGTLTDTQYF
TRBV19,TRBJ2-2,TRBD2,few,TGTGCCAGTAGTTCCCAGGGAGGGACCGGGGAGCTGTTTTTT,CASSSQGGTGELFF
TRBV20-1,TRBJ1-2,NA,NA,TGCAGTGTCCCAGCGACTAACTATGGCTACACCTTC,CSVPATNYGYTF
TRBV10-3,TRBJ2-7,TRBD1,few,TGTGCCATCAGTGAGTCCTCCCCAGGGGGCAAATCCAAGCAGTACTTC,CAISESSPGGKSKQYF
TRBV4-3,TRBJ2-5,NA,few,TGCGCCAGCAGCCAAAACCAAGCGGGCCGACAAGAGACCCAGTACTTC,CASSQNQAGRQETQYF
TRBV6-2/TRBV6-3,TRBJ2-4,NA,NA,TGTGCCAGCAGGGGGATGCTGGGGAGGCAGATTATAGCCAAAAACATTCAGTACTTC,CASRGMLGRQIIAKNIQYF
TRBV5-1,TRBJ2-6,NA,NA,TGCGCCAGCAGGGCGGGACGCCGCTCTGGGGCCAACGTCCTGACTTTC,CASRAGRRSGANVLTF
TRBV7-9,TRBJ2-7,NA,NA,TGTGCCAGCAGCTTAGAGAGTACAGGGAGAGAGCAGTACTTC,CASSLESTGREQYF
TRBV12-3/TRBV12-4,TRBJ2-1,NA,few,TGTGCCAGCAGCTCTACAGGGTACCACAATGAGCAGTTCTTC,CASSSTGYHNEQFF
TRBV15,TRBJ2-1,TRBD2,few,TGTGCCACCAGCAGAGATGGGACTAGCGGGGGGCCCCTCTACAATGAGCAGTTCTTC,CATSRDGTSGGPLYNEQFF
TRBV4-3,TRBJ1-2,NA,NA,TGCGCCAGCAGCCAAAAAGGGACGGTTAGTGGCTACACCTTC,CASSQKGTVSGYTF
TRBV5-1,TRBJ2-5,NA,many,TGCGCCAGCAGCGACCGATCCAGGCAGGCCCAGTACTTC,CASSDRSRQAQYF
TRBV6-5,TRBJ2-5,NA,once,TGTGCCAGCACCAATAAAGAGACCCAGTACTTC,CASTNKETQYF
TRBV12-5,TRBJ1-5,NA,few,TGTGCTAGTGGTCCTTACGGGCCCCAGCATTTT,CASGPYGPQHF
TRBV10-3,TRBJ1-1,NA,NA,TGTGCCATCACACGGAACCCCGGTTCAGCAGAAGCTTTCTTT,CAITRNPGSAEAFF
TRBV7-2,TRBJ2-5,TRBD1,few,TGTGCCAGCAGCTTAGCTCCGTCCTGGGACAGATCAGGGACCCAGTACTTC,CASSLAPSWDRSGTQYF
TRBV9,TRBJ2-1,NA,few,TGTGCCAGCAGCGTAACAGCGATGGTGAATGAGCAGTTCTTC,CASSVTAMVNEQFF
TRBV5-1,TRBJ1-6,NA,NA,TGCGCCAGCAGCTTGGTAGGGACCCAGAGCGGAGATTCTCCCCTCCACTTT,CASSLVGTQSGDSPLHF
TRBV5-1,TRBJ2-5,NA,NA,TGCGCCAGCAGCTCCTTTCCTGGGGACCAAGAGACCCAGTACTTC,CASSSFPGDQETQYF
TRBV6-2/TRBV6-3,TRBJ1-2,NA,NA,TGTGCCAGCAATGCAGGGAATTACTATGGCTACACCTTC,CASNAGNYYGYTF
TRBV3-1,TRBJ1-2,TRBD1,NA,TGTGCCAGCAGCCAAGTAAAGGCAGGGGGAAACTATGGCTACACCTTC,CASSQVKAGGNYGYTF
TRBV11-2,TRBJ1-2,NA,NA,TGTGCCAGCAGCGCCCTTAACTATGGCTACACCTTC,CASSALNYGYTF
TRBV9,TRBJ2-3,TRBD2,NA,TGTGCCAGCAGCACCCGACTAGCGGGGCGGACAGATACGCAGTATTTT,CASSTRLAGRTDTQYF
TRBV5-1,TRBJ1-1,NA,few,TGCGCCAGCAGCTTTGACACAGGGAACACTGAAGCTTTCTTT,CASSFDTGNTEAFF
TRBV29-1,TRBJ2-5,NA,NA,TGCAGCGTTGACGATCTTCAGGAGACCCAGTACTTC,CSVDDLQETQYF
TRBV24-1,TRBJ2-3,TRBD2,NA,TGTGCCACCAGTGATCTCCCTGGGCCGGGACTAAGCACAGATACGCAGTATTTT,CATSDLPGPGLSTDTQYF
TRBV28,TRBJ1-5,NA,NA,TGTGCCAGCAGTTTATCAGGGACGAGCAATCAGCCCCAGCATTTT,CASSLSGTSNQPQHF
TRBV29-1,TRBJ2-5,NA,few,TGCAGCGCCGAACGTACAGAAGAGACCCAGTACTTC,CSAERTEETQYF
TRBV6-2/TRBV6-3,TRBJ1-5,NA,NA,TGTGCCAGCAGTTGGCCAGGCAATCAGCCCCAGCATTTT,CASSWPGNQPQHF
TRBV28,TRBJ2-5,NA,NA,TGTGCCAGCAGTTTACACTCCCGGGACACTTCCCAGGAGACCCAGTACTTC,CASSLHSRDTSQETQYF
TRBV4-1,TRBJ2-1,NA,NA,TGCGCCAGCAGCCTAGTGGGGGGTACAACCTACAATGAGCAGTTCTTC,CASSLVGGTTYNEQFF
TRBV11-2,TRBJ1-2,NA,few,TGTGCCAGCAGCTTATCAGCGGGGGTTGGCTATGGCTACACCTTC,CASSLSAGVGYGYTF
TRBV28,TRBJ2-1,TRBD1,NA,TGTGCCAGCAGTTTTTGGGGACAGGCCAATGAGCAGTTCTTC,CASSFWGQANEQFF
TRBV20-1,TRBJ1-4,NA,few,TGCAGTGCTAGAATCGGTTCTGCAACTAATGAAAAACTGTTTTTT,CSARIGSATNEKLFF
TRBV5-6,TRBJ2-3,NA,many,TGTGCCAGCAGTTTGGGCAGCACAGATACGCAGTATTTT,CASSLGSTDTQYF
TRBV5-1,TRBJ2-3,NA,few,TGCGCCAGCAGCCTGGACGGCTTCACAGATACGCAGTATTTT,CASSLDGFTDTQYF